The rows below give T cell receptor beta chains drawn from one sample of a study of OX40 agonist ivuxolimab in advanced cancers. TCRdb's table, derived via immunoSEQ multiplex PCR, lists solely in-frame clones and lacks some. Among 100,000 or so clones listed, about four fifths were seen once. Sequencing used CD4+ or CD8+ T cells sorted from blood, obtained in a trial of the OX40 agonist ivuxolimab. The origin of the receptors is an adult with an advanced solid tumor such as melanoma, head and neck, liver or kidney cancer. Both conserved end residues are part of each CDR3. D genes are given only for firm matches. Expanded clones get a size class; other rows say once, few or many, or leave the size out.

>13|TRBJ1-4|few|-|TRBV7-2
CASGDIGHEKLFF
TGTGCCAGCGGGGACATCGGACATGAAAAACTGTTTTTT
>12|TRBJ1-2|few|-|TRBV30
CASRGQAYGYTF
TGTGCCTCGAGGGGTCAGGCGTATGGCTACACCTTC
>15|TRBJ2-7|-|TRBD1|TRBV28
CASSLPGTGVYEQYF
TGTGCCAGCAGTTTACCCGGGACAGGGGTTTACGAGCAGTACTTC
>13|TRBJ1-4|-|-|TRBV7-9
CASSFGGTGKLFF
TGTGCCAGCAGCTTCGGCGGGACCGGAAAACTGTTTTTT
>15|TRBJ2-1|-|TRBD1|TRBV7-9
CASSTGQGANNEQFF
TGTGCCAGCAGCACTGGACAGGGGGCAAACAATGAGCAGTTCTTC
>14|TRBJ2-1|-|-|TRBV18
CASSPSRTTNEQFF
TGTGCCAGCTCACCAAGTAGGACCACGAATGAGCAGTTCTTC
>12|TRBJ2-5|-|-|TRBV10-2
CASSVVGETQYF
TGCGCCAGCAGTGTGGTGGGAGAGACCCAGTACTTC
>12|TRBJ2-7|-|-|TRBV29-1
CSARLEAYEQYF
TGCAGCGCCCGATTAGAGGCTTACGAGCAGTACTTC
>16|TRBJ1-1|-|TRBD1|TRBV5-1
CASSTDRDRGNTEAFF
TGCGCCAGCAGCACTGACCGGGACAGGGGGAACACTGAAGCTTTCTTT
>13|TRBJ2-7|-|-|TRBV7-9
CASSQGLSYEQYF
TGTGCCAGCAGCCAGGGACTCAGCTACGAGCAGTACTTC
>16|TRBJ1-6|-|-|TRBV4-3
CASSQEGRPSDSPLHF
TGCGCCAGCAGCCAAGAAGGCCGGCCGTCGGATTCACCCCTCCACTTT
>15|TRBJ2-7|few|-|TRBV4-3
CASSQEMTSRNEQYF
TGCGCCAGCAGCCAAGAGATGACCTCTCGGAACGAGCAGTACTTC
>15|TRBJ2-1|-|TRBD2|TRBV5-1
CASSYLAGEGNEQFF
TGCGCCAGCAGCTACTTAGCGGGAGAGGGCAATGAGCAGTTCTTC
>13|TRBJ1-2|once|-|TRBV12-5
CASGSGHNYGYTF
TGTGCTAGTGGTTCGGGACACAACTATGGCTACACCTTC
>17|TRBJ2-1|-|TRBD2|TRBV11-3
CASSLGTSGGAYNEQFF
TGTGCCAGCAGCTTGGGGACTAGCGGGGGGGCCTACAATGAGCAGTTCTTC
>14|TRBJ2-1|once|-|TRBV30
CAWRHGNGNNEQFF
TGTGCCTGGAGACACGGCAACGGGAACAATGAGCAGTTCTTC
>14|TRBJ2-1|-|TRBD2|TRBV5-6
CASSSGTSVNEQFF
TGTGCCAGCAGCTCCGGGACTAGCGTCAATGAGCAGTTCTTC
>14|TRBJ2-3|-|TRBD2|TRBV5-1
CASSPGLVTDTQYF
TGCGCCAGCAGCCCGGGACTAGTCACAGATACGCAGTATTTT
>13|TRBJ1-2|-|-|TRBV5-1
CASSSDGDYGYTF
TGCGCCAGCAGCTCGGACGGAGACTATGGCTACACCTTC
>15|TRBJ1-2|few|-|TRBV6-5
CASSYRTDVLRGYTF
TGTGCCAGCAGTTACCGGACGGATGTTTTGAGGGGCTACACCTTC
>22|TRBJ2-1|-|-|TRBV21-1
CASSKMARPGNSRPWGYNEQFF
TGTGCCAGCAGCAAAATGGCGAGACCAGGGAATTCGAGGCCCTGGGGCTACAATGAGCAGTTCTTC
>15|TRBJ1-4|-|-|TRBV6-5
CASSYMGSRNEKLFF
TGTGCCAGCAGTTACATGGGGTCCCGTAATGAAAAACTGTTTTTT
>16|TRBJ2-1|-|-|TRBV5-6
CASSLDRVSSYNEQFF
TGTGCCAGCAGCTTGGACAGGGTGAGCTCCTACAATGAGCAGTTCTTC
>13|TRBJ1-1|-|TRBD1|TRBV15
CATTQGGDTEAFF
TGTGCCACCACCCAGGGGGGGGACACTGAAGCTTTCTTT
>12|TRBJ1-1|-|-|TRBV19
CASSMGYTEAFF
TGTGCCAGTAGTATGGGTTACACTGAAGCTTTCTTT
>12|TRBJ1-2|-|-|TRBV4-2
CASSQDFRKVTF
TGTGCCAGCAGCCAAGATTTTAGGAAGGTTACCTTC
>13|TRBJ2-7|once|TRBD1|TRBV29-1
CSVDGTGPYEQYF
TGCAGCGTTGACGGGACAGGCCCTTACGAGCAGTACTTC
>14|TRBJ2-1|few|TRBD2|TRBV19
CASSILLAGNEQFF
TGTGCCAGTAGTATTTTGCTAGCGGGTAATGAGCAGTTCTTC